These T cell receptor beta chains were read from a single sample in a study of control samples from healthy donors and cancer patients. Profiled with immunoSEQ multiplex PCR; TCRdb holds only in-frame clones, not every one. The repertoire holds approximately 90,000 clones, with about 89% as singletons. Sequencing was done on a sample of blood. The receptors were gathered from a man aged 30 to 39 in good health. Each CDR3 is given with its conserved first and last residue. Fields, in order: J gene, D gene, V gene, clone size, CDR3 DNA, CDR3 protein. A D gene is named only where the DNA matches it firmly. Expanded clones get a size class; other rows say once, few or many, or leave the size out.

>TRBJ2-5|TRBD2|TRBV5-1|once
TGCGCCAGCAGCGGACGGGGGGGCCGGCAAGAGACCCAGTACTTC
CASSGRGGRQETQYF
>TRBJ1-6|.|TRBV7-2|few
TGTGCCAGCAGCTCGGAGCAGGGATCCTATAATTCACCCCTCCACTTT
CASSSEQGSYNSPLHF
>TRBJ1-1|TRBD1|TRBV29-1|.
TGCAGCGGGCGGGACAGGGGACGCACTGAAGCTTTCTTT
CSGRDRGRTEAFF
>TRBJ1-1|TRBD1|TRBV19|once
TGTGCCAGTAGTTCACGGACAGGCTTAATATCTTTCTTT
CASSSRTGLISFF
>TRBJ2-2|.|TRBV11-3|.
TGTGCCAGCAGCTCCGACACCGGGGAGCTGTTTTTT
CASSSDTGELFF
>TRBJ1-1|.|TRBV5-1|.
TGCGCCAGCAGCTTGGTGGCTGCGACGAACACTGAAGCTTTCTTT
CASSLVAATNTEAFF
>TRBJ1-2|TRBD1|TRBV6-1|few
TGTGCCAGCAGTGAATTAGGGGACAGAGGCTATGGCTACACCTTC
CASSELGDRGYGYTF
>TRBJ1-1|TRBD1|TRBV12-3/TRBV12-4|once
TGTGCCAGCAGTTTTAGACAGGGGGCCGGATCTTTCTTT
CASSFRQGAGSFF
>TRBJ1-1|TRBD1|TRBV5-1|once
TGCGCCAGCATTGCGGACAGGGTTGGGGTCACTGAAGCTTTCTTT
CASIADRVGVTEAFF
>TRBJ2-5|.|TRBV11-3|.
TGTGCCAGCAGCTTAGAAGGACAAGAGACCCAGTACTTC
CASSLEGQETQYF
>TRBJ1-5|TRBD1|TRBV2|.
TGTGCCAGCAGTGCCTCTGGACAGGGCGGTCAGCCCCAGCATTTT
CASSASGQGGQPQHF
>TRBJ2-1|TRBD2|TRBV30|.
TGTGCCTGGAGTCCCGGACTAGCGTCTAATGAGCAGTTCTTC
CAWSPGLASNEQFF
>TRBJ2-1|TRBD2|TRBV3-1/TRBV3-2|.
TGTGCCAGCAGCCAAGAGACGGGGGGGCTTTCCCCTAACAATGAGCAGTTCTTC
CASSQETGGLSPNNEQFF
>TRBJ2-1|TRBD2|TRBV9|.
TGTGCCAGCAGCGTAGCCGGGGGGGGCACCTTCGATGAGCAGTTCTTC
CASSVAGGGTFDEQFF
>TRBJ2-3|.|TRBV12-3/TRBV12-4|.
TGTGCCAGCAGGTGGCGGGATACGCAGTATTTT
CASRWRDTQYF
>TRBJ2-1|TRBD2|TRBV4-2|.
TGTGCCAGCAGCCAAGATTCAAGCGGGGGGGGAGAATACAATGAGCAGTTCTTC
CASSQDSSGGGEYNEQFF
>TRBJ1-2|TRBD1|TRBV7-2|once
TGTGCCAGCAGCTTAGGAGGGGGCCTCAACTATGGCTACACCTTC
CASSLGGGLNYGYTF
>TRBJ1-2|.|TRBV5-6|few
TGTGCCAGCAGCTTTGAGGGTCAGAGCTTCACCTTC
CASSFEGQSFTF
>TRBJ2-7|.|TRBV6-5|.
TGTGCCAGCACCGACAGGTTCTCCTACGAGCAGTACTTC
CASTDRFSYEQYF
>TRBJ1-1|.|TRBV24-1|.
TGTGCCACCCAGGTCCGGAACACTGAAGCTTTCTTT
CATQVRNTEAFF
>TRBJ1-2|TRBD1|TRBV6-5|.
TGTGCCAGTTCCTTTCCGGGACAGACTGGCTACACCTTC
CASSFPGQTGYTF
>TRBJ2-3|TRBD2|TRBV13|once
TGTGCCAGCAGCCCAGCGGGGTGGACCACAGATACGCAGTATTTT
CASSPAGWTTDTQYF
>TRBJ1-2|.|TRBV5-1|.
TGCGCCAGCAGCTTGGACAGGGTATGGGGCTACACCTTC
CASSLDRVWGYTF
>TRBJ2-3|TRBD1|TRBV4-2|.
TGTGCCAGCAGCCCCAACGGACAGGGGGACACAGATACGCAGTATTTT
CASSPNGQGDTDTQYF
>TRBJ2-3|TRBD2|TRBV24-1|.
TGTGCCACCAGTGATAGGGACTACCTCGGCACAGATACGCAGTATTTT
CATSDRDYLGTDTQYF
>TRBJ1-2|TRBD1|TRBV7-9|.
TGTGCCAGCATCCGGGGAGGGGGCGGGAATAACTATGGCTACACCTTC
CASIRGGGGNNYGYTF
>TRBJ2-7|.|TRBV24-1|.
TGTGCCACCAGTGACGGGGAATACGAGCAGTACTTC
CATSDGEYEQYF
>TRBJ2-2|.|TRBV6-2/TRBV6-3|once
TGTGCCAGCAGTTACCTCAGAGGAACCGGGGAGCTGTTTTTT
CASSYLRGTGELFF
>TRBJ2-7|.|TRBV3-1/TRBV3-2|.
TGTGCCAGCAGCCAAGATAGTAGGGGGGCCCCCTACGAGCAGTACTTC
CASSQDSRGAPYEQYF